The text below deals with one T cell receptor beta chain. The antigen remains undetermined. This CDR3 has 11 amino acids. From germline, CDR1 is MNHNS and CDR2 SASEGT. V lost 6 bases and J lost 10, with 10 bases in between. With the Oncomine TCR Beta short-read assay, DNA from cultured CD4+ T cells was sequenced. The template was genomic DNA from cultured CD4+ T cells. TCRdb recomputed calls from the PCR reads with MiXCR, one row per CDR3 protein. The sample consists of some 14,000 distinct CDR3 sequences, nearly 45% of them appearing once. The data derive from a study of vaccination and CD4 T cells after COVID-19. In the study overall: Median time from second vaccine dose to sampling was 60 to 80 days (14 to 241).

Treatment reported: approximately 10-day PBMC culture with coronavirus spike peptide pools or control peptides (ViraFEST assay). Every well contained two million PBMCs, which were grown with around 9.4 IU/ml IL-2 and 10 ug/ml peptide pools. This receptor was obtained from a human donor who had recovered from COVID-19. This specimen was CD4+ T cells from blood, cultured in vitro, taken after SARS-CoV-2 vaccination. The rearrangement joins TRBV6-1 to TRBJ2-1, with D tentatively TRBD2 (6 bases). For the CDR3, the DNA is TGTGCCAGCAGCCAGGGACTCGAGCAGTTCTTC. Residues: CASSQGLEQFF.